Listed below are T cell receptor beta chains from one sample, sequenced in a study of T cells after yellow fever vaccination. TCRdb ran MiXCR on the 5' RACE reads and lists one entry per CDR3 protein. The table has hundreds of thousands of distinct CDR3 sequences, 15% to 20% seen once. The sequenced sample was PBMCs, obtained 15 days after the yellow fever booster vaccination. The receptors stem from a man aged 30 to 45 who received the YFV17D yellow fever vaccine. The CDR3 runs from the conserved cysteine through the conserved F or W. The D gene is left open where the match is weak.

D gene | J gene | V gene | CDR3 protein
TRBD2 | TRBJ2-7 | TRBV9 | CASSVVLAGVDEQYF
NA | TRBJ1-2 | TRBV20-1 | CSARDRQSYGYTF
TRBD1 | TRBJ2-1 | TRBV11-2 | CASSLEPGGGFGNEQFF
NA | TRBJ1-2 | TRBV5-1 | CASKRDAYGYTF
TRBD1 | TRBJ1-2 | TRBV28 | CASSSGQQYGYTF
TRBD2 | TRBJ2-1 | TRBV9 | CASSVGLAGALSYNEQFF
TRBD2 | TRBJ2-1 | TRBV4-3 | CASSPTGGRWEQFF
TRBD2 | TRBJ2-3 | TRBV3-1 | CASSPLLASTDTQYF
TRBD1 | TRBJ2-7 | TRBV30 | CAWSNSGQGFYEQYF
NA | TRBJ2-2 | TRBV7-2 | CASSLAQVGELFF
TRBD2 | TRBJ2-3 | TRBV20-1 | CSAQYREGADTQYF
TRBD1 | TRBJ2-1 | TRBV30 | CAWSVEGALEQFF
TRBD2 | TRBJ2-5 | TRBV12-3/TRBV12-4 | CASRRLAGGSGETQYF
NA | TRBJ2-7 | TRBV3-1 | CASSRRAASEQYF
NA | TRBJ2-3 | TRBV7-2 | CASSLPGTTDTQYF
TRBD2 | TRBJ2-2 | TRBV20-1 | CSVPSGSKNTGELFF
NA | TRBJ2-5 | TRBV7-9 | CASSFHNEGPSKTQYF
TRBD1 | TRBJ2-3 | TRBV12-3/TRBV12-4 | CASSFSAGTGDTQYF
NA | TRBJ1-5 | TRBV4-3 | CASSQTFKQPQHF
NA | TRBJ1-5 | TRBV7-9 | CASSPRDAGGPQHF
NA | TRBJ2-5 | TRBV29-1 | CSVELALGRDLTQYF
NA | TRBJ2-5 | TRBV27 | CASSLPGRTQYF
NA | TRBJ2-7 | TRBV5-1 | CASKDLGYEQYF
NA | TRBJ2-7 | TRBV14 | CASSQDTGIYEQYF
TRBD2 | TRBJ2-7 | TRBV3-1 | CASSQDPPVLAASSYEQYF
NA | TRBJ2-1 | TRBV28 | CASSVGTLEPHNEQFF
NA | TRBJ1-1 | TRBV7-2 | CASSLLGGTGATEAFF
TRBD1 | TRBJ2-2 | TRBV4-2 | CASSQVTGGTGELFF
NA | TRBJ2-1 | TRBV12-3/TRBV12-4 | CASRIGEGERNEQFF